A selection of T cell receptor beta chains follows, all from one sample in a study of PD-1 blockade in classical Hodgkin lymphoma. The repertoire was sequenced with immunoSEQ multiplex PCR; TCRdb's copy has only in-frame clones and lacks some. The repertoire has 25,000 to 35,000 clones, roughly 80% of them found once; the top ten carry 20% to 25%. The material sequenced was peripheral blood mononuclear cells (PBMCs), taken before the second cycle of nivolumab. These receptors originate from a human donor with classical Hodgkin lymphoma. Both conserved end residues are part of each CDR3. Each record gives: CDR3 length, clone size, D gene, V gene, J gene, CDR3 protein, CDR3 DNA. D genes are given only for firm matches. Rows may omit the clone size; those that give it use once, few, many or a size class.

>18|once|TRBD2|TRBV11-3|TRBJ2-3
CASSLDLLAGGLKDTQYF
TGTGCCAGCAGCTTAGATCTTTTAGCGGGGGGGCTGAAAGATACGCAGTATTTT
>15|.|.|TRBV11-2|TRBJ2-2
CASSLDRGGSGELFF
TGTGCCAGCAGCTTAGACAGGGGAGGGTCGGGGGAGCTGTTTTTT
>14|.|.|TRBV6-1|TRBJ2-5
CASSEKAEQETQYF
TGTGCCAGCAGTGAAAAAGCGGAACAAGAGACCCAGTACTTC
>17|.|.|TRBV5-6|TRBJ1-2
CASSSILQGLSNYGYTF
TGTGCCAGCAGCTCAATCCTACAGGGCTTGTCTAACTATGGCTACACCTTC
>15|.|TRBD1|TRBV18|TRBJ2-5
CASSPVGQGKETQYF
TGTGCCAGCTCACCGGTCGGACAGGGGAAAGAGACCCAGTACTTC
>16|.|TRBD2|TRBV9|TRBJ2-3
CASSAGRGATTDTQYF
TGTGCCAGCAGCGCTGGGCGGGGGGCAACGACAGATACGCAGTATTTT
>13|.|.|TRBV30|TRBJ1-4
CAWSDQGPQKLFF
TGTGCCTGGAGTGATCAGGGCCCGCAAAAACTGTTTTTT
>13|.|.|TRBV5-1|TRBJ1-2
CASSLDKNYGYTF
TGCGCCAGCAGCTTGGACAAGAACTATGGCTACACCTTC
>11|.|.|TRBV6-4|TRBJ2-3
CASSERDTQYF
TGTGCCAGCAGTGAACGAGATACGCAGTATTTT
>15|.|.|TRBV19|TRBJ2-7
CASSIGLGSSYEQYF
TGTGCCAGTAGTATAGGTCTCGGTAGTTCCTACGAGCAGTACTTC
>15|.|.|TRBV6-6|TRBJ2-2
CASSPHIPNTGELFF
TGTGCCAGCAGCCCCCACATACCGAACACCGGGGAGCTGTTTTTT
>15|few|TRBD2|TRBV7-6|TRBJ2-1
CASSELAGEYNEQFF
TGTGCCAGCAGCGAACTAGCGGGGGAGTACAATGAGCAGTTCTTC
>15|few|.|TRBV7-8|TRBJ2-2
CASTPDTLFSGELFF
TGTGCCAGCACCCCTGACACCTTATTTTCCGGGGAGCTGTTTTTT
>14|.|.|TRBV6-6|TRBJ1-2
CASSYNGASNGYTF
TGTGCCAGCAGTTACAACGGGGCTAGCAATGGCTACACCTTC
>12|.|.|TRBV6-6|TRBJ1-2
CASSHREYGYTF
TGTGCCAGCAGTCACCGGGAGTACGGCTACACCTTC
>14|.|.|TRBV28|TRBJ2-3
CASSRSVHPDTQYF
TGTGCCAGCAGCCGGAGCGTCCACCCAGATACGCAGTATTTT
>16|.|.|TRBV19|TRBJ1-6
CASSIQRGSYNSPLHF
TGTGCCAGTAGTATTCAGAGGGGGTCCTATAATTCACCCCTCCACTTT
>15|.|.|TRBV7-2|TRBJ2-7
CASSLDVEEGYEQYF
TGTGCCAGCAGCTTAGATGTGGAGGAGGGGTACGAGCAGTACTTC
>15|.|TRBD2|TRBV10-3|TRBJ2-2
CASSSGGLRTGELFF
TGTGCCAGCAGTTCCGGGGGGTTGAGGACCGGGGAGCTGTTTTTT
>15|.|TRBD1|TRBV4-3|TRBJ2-7
CASSVTRTGSGEQYF
TGCGCCAGCAGCGTTACCCGGACAGGCTCGGGCGAGCAGTACTTC
>17|once|.|TRBV5-1|TRBJ1-4
CASSLGPRAGRSEKLFF
TGCGCCAGCAGCTTGGGACCGAGGGCAGGGAGGAGTGAAAAACTGTTTTTT
>16|few|.|TRBV27|TRBJ2-1
CASSFLGRGLANEQFF
TGTGCCAGCAGTTTCCTCGGGCGCGGGCTAGCAAATGAGCAGTTCTTC
>15|.|.|TRBV11-2|TRBJ1-4
CASSLVQGPSEKLFF
TGTGCCAGCAGCTTAGTTCAGGGACCGAGTGAAAAACTGTTTTTT
>15|.|.|TRBV7-2|TRBJ2-2
CASSPFRPDTGELFF
TGTGCCAGCAGCCCCTTTCGCCCCGACACCGGGGAGCTGTTTTTT
>16|few|TRBD2|TRBV27|TRBJ2-7
CASSAGWGLASYEQYF
TGTGCCAGCAGTGCAGGGTGGGGACTAGCCTCCTACGAGCAGTACTTC
>15|.|.|TRBV19|TRBJ1-4
CASSIGGAINEKLFF
TGTGCCAGTAGTATTGGGGGGGCGATCAATGAAAAACTGTTTTTT
>14|.|.|TRBV7-2|TRBJ1-5
CASRIAGSNQPQHF
TGTGCCAGCAGAATCGCGGGTAGCAATCAGCCCCAGCATTTT
>19|.|TRBD2|TRBV5-1|TRBJ2-5
CASSLVVGFTSGEQETQYF
TGCGCCAGCAGCTTGGTTGTCGGTTTTACTAGCGGGGAACAAGAGACCCAGTACTTC
>18|.|TRBD2|TRBV7-8|TRBJ2-1
CASSLRLAGARSYNEQFF
TGTGCCAGCAGCTTACGGCTAGCGGGAGCCCGCTCCTACAATGAGCAGTTCTTC
>13|.|TRBD1|TRBV2|TRBJ2-3
CASSADRVDTQYF
TGTGCCAGCAGCGCGGACAGGGTTGATACGCAGTATTTT
>12|.|.|TRBV10-3|TRBJ2-6
CAIPVGANVLTF
TGTGCCATCCCTGTTGGGGCCAACGTCCTGACTTTC
>17|.|TRBD2|TRBV4-1|TRBJ2-1
CASSHRPGLAGDNEQFF
TGCGCCAGCAGCCATAGACCGGGACTAGCGGGAGATAATGAGCAGTTCTTC
>16|.|.|TRBV27|TRBJ2-7
CASSTLVPAGTYEQYF
TGTGCCAGCAGTACCTTGGTGCCTGCTGGGACCTACGAGCAGTACTTC
>15|.|.|TRBV4-2|TRBJ2-1
CASSQELSPWGEQFF
TGTGCCAGCAGCCAAGAGCTCTCGCCCTGGGGGGAGCAGTTCTTC
>14|.|.|TRBV6-1|TRBJ2-7
CAGGRGLGIYEQYF
TGTGCCGGAGGGCGAGGCCTCGGGATTTACGAGCAGTACTTC
>14|.|.|TRBV5-1|TRBJ2-3
CASSLEGQTDTQYF
TGCGCCAGCAGCTTAGAGGGTCAAACAGATACGCAGTATTTT
>15|.|TRBD2|TRBV7-6|TRBJ2-2
CASSPGIAGGGELFF
TGTGCCAGCAGCCCAGGAATAGCGGGAGGGGGGGAGCTGTTTTTT
>15|.|.|TRBV11-3|TRBJ2-2
CASSSAVTGSGELFF
TGTGCCAGCAGTTCAGCTGTGACAGGATCCGGGGAGCTGTTTTTT
>13|.|.|TRBV11-2|TRBJ1-2
CASSLVGLYGYTF
TGTGCCAGCAGCTTAGTCGGGTTGTATGGCTACACCTTC
>12|once|.|TRBV28|TRBJ2-7
CASSQGRYEQYF
TGTGCCAGCAGCCAGGGCCGGTACGAGCAGTACTTC
>14|.|.|TRBV6-6|TRBJ2-1
CASRGLSSYNEQFF
TGTGCCAGCAGGGGACTCAGCTCCTACAATGAGCAGTTCTTC
>19|.|TRBD1|TRBV7-7|TRBJ2-5
CASSNGTGITRGGQETQYF
TGTGCCAGCAGCAACGGGACAGGGATCACCAGGGGTGGCCAAGAGACCCAGTACTTC
>16|.|.|TRBV25-1|TRBJ2-1
CASSELEGGRWNEQFF
TGTGCCAGCAGTGAATTAGAGGGGGGGCGATGGAATGAGCAGTTCTTC
>15|.|TRBD1|TRBV19|TRBJ1-1
CASSIRTGMNTEAFF
TGTGCCAGTAGTATTAGGACAGGCATGAACACTGAAGCTTTCTTT
>13|.|.|TRBV7-2|TRBJ2-1
CASSPGTYNEQFF
TGTGCCAGCAGCCCCGGGACTTACAATGAGCAGTTCTTC